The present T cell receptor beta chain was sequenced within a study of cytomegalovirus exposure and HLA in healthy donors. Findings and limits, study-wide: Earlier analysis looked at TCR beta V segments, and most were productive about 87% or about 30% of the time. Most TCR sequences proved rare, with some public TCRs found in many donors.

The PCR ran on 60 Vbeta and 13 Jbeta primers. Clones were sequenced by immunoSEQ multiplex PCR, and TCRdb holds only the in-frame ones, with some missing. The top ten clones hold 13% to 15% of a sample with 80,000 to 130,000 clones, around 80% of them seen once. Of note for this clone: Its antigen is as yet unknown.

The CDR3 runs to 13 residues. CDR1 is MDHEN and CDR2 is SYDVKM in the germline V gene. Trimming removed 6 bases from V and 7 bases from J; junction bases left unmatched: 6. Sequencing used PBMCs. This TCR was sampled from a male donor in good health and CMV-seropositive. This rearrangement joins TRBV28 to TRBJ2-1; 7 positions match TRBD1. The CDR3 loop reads CASSQDRKNEQFF. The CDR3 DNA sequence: TGTGCCAGCAGCCAGGACAGGAAGAATGAGCAGTTCTTC.